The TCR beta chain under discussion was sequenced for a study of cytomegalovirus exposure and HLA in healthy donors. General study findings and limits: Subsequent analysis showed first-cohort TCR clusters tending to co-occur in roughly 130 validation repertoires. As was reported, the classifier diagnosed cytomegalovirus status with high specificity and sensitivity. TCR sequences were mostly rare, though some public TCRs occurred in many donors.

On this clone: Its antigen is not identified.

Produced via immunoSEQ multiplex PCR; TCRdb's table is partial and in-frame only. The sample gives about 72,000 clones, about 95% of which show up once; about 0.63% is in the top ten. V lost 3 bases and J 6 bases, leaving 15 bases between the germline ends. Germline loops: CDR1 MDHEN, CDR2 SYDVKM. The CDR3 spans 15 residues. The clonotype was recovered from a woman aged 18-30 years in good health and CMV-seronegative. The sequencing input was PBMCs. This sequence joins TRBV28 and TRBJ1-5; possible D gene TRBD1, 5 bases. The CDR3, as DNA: TGTGCCAGCAGTTTTTCGTTTGGGGACTTTCAGCCCCAGCATTTT. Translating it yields CASSFSFGDFQPQHF.